This TCR beta chain was found in a study of blood T cell repertoires in COVID-19. Study processing details: Amplified reference gene primers provided the basis for estimating nucleated cell counts. Clones were read by immunoSEQ multiplex PCR, and TCRdb kept only the in-frame ones, dropping some. The V and J calls and clone size are taken from that table; D and trimming were inferred from the DNA. The table lists about 180,000 clones, around three quarters of them singletons. Germline-derived CDR1 and CDR2 are LGHDT and YNNKEL (reference sequence). The CDR3 has 16 amino acids. The V gene end was trimmed by 2 bases and the J gene end by 10 bases; junction bases not matched to a gene: 13.

This sequence joins TRBV3-1 (or the pseudogene TRBV3-2) and TRBJ1-4; 7 positions match TRBD1. Sequencing input: peripheral blood. This TCR was sampled from a man between 65 and 85 years old with active or convalescent COVID-19. CDR3 loop: CASSQTRGGGAAKLFF. DNA of the CDR3: TGTGCCAGCAGCCAAACCCGAGGAGGGGGCGCGGCAAAACTGTTTTTT.